This T cell receptor beta chain was found in a study of technical replicates of blood from four donors. Method: immunoSEQ multiplex PCR; TCRdb's copy keeps in-frame clones and lacks some. Of tens of thousands of clones listed, around 87% are singletons. The receptor comes from a human donor in good health. Some clones in this sample may be carry-over from other donors' samples. Sequencing input: PBMCs.

CDR3 amino acids: CASSLGDGVSREAFF. CDR3 DNA: TGTGCCAGCAGCTTAGGAGACGGGGTAAGTCGCGAAGCTTTCTTT. The V gene is TRBV7-9, the J gene TRBJ1-1; D not resolved. Germline V gene sequence: CDR1 SEHNR, CDR2 FQNEAQ (reference sequence). The CDR3 length is 15 residues. V lost 1 base and J lost 8, with 17 bases in between.